The 29 T cell receptor beta chains given below trace back to one sample, sequenced in a study of radiotherapy plus CTLA-4 blockade in lung cancer. TCRdb's copy holds only in-frame clones and misses some; the assay was immunoSEQ multiplex PCR. The table includes about 88,000 clones, 72% detected once. Source: peripheral blood, taken from a patient treated with radiotherapy plus ipilimumab. The receptors derive from a human donor with non-small cell lung cancer that progressed on radiotherapy plus ipilimumab.

The J gene is TRBJ2-1, the V gene TRBV5-1; 10 nucleotides agree with TRBD1. Germline V CDR1 and CDR2: SGHRS, YFSETQ. Trimming took 2 bases from V and 7 from J; bases not matched to a gene: 6. The CDR3 spans 15 residues. CDR3 nucleotides: TGCGCCAGCAGCTTCGACAGGGGGCTTGGTAATGAGCAGTTCTTC. Protein sequence: CASSFDRGLGNEQFF. The variable domain in full, with the rest retrieved from reference TRBV5-1 and TRBJ2-1, is KAGVTQTPRYLIKTRGQQVTLSCSPISGHRSVSWYQQTPGQGLQFLFEYFSETQRNKGNFPGRFSGRQFSNSRSEMNVSTLELGDSALYLCASSFDRGLGNEQFFGPGTRLTVL.

The chain carries TRBV2 and TRBJ2-2; either TRBD1 or TRBD2 may fit D (5 bases each). V was pared by 6 bases and J by 1 base, with 12 bases between. The CDR3 is 15 amino acids. The V gene's germline CDR1 is SNHLY and CDR2 FYNNEI. The CDR3 coding sequence is TGTGCCAGCAGCCCGGGACCCCTGAACACCGGGGAGCTGTTTTTT. Its protein product is CASSPGPLNTGELFF.

The chain carries TRBV7-6 and TRBJ2-2; TRBD1 or TRBD2 may be the D gene (5 bases each). This CDR3 region has 13 residues. Per germline, CDR1 SGHVS and CDR2 FNYEAQ. V lost 5 bases and J 8 bases, leaving 12 bases between the germline ends. As DNA, the CDR3 is TGTGCCAGCAGCCCGCCGGGACCTGGGGAGCTGTTTTTT. It yields the protein CASSPPGPGELFF.

The chain combines TRBV9 with TRBJ1-5, with D unresolved. The germline V and J ends were trimmed by 0 bases and 8 bases, with 12 bases remaining between them. Germline V gives CDR1 SGDLS, CDR2 YYNGEE. CDR3 length equals 14 residues. Here the CDR3 DNA reads TGTGCCAGCAGCGTAGGGGTCCAGCAGGAGCCCCAGCATTTT. Translation: CASSVGVQQEPQHF.

This clone was seen a handful of times. The chain recombines TRBV30 with TRBJ1-3, with D possibly matching TRBD1 (5 bases). This CDR3 has 18 residues. Per the germline V gene, CDR1 is GTSNPN and CDR2 is SVGIG (reference sequence). Trimming removed 4 bases at V and 0 bases at J, with 22 bases between. CDR3 amino acids: CAWTNPRGKWRSGNTIYF. The CDR3 nucleotides are TGTGCCTGGACCAACCCACGGGGCAAGTGGCGCTCTGGAAACACCATATATTTT.

The CDR3 coding sequence is TGCGCCAGCAGCCGCCGCCCCGGAGGGCTAAACACCGGGGAGCTGTTTTTT. Amino acid sequence: CASSRRPGGLNTGELFF. The gene calls are TRBV4-3 and TRBJ2-2, with D perhaps matching TRBD2 (6 bases). CDR1 is LGHNA and CDR2 is YSLEER in the germline V gene. The V end lost 4 bases, the J end lost 2 bases, and 17 bases lay between the germline ends. The CDR3 is 17 amino acids.

A few counts support this clone. This chain connects TRBV16 to TRBJ2-7; no reliable D call. The CDR3 totals 13 residues. Trimming stripped 1 base from V and 3 bases from J, with 7 bases between. Germline V gene sequence: CDR1 KGHSY, CDR2 FQNENV. The CDR3 is CASSQYRHYEQYF. In DNA form, the CDR3 reads TGTGCCAGCAGCCAATATAGACACTACGAGCAGTACTTC.

There are a few counts of this clone. The chain recombines TRBV2 with TRBJ2-7, with unresolved D. V was shortened by 8 bases and J by 0 bases, with 11 bases between the two germline ends. This CDR3 comprises 13 residues. The V gene's germline CDR1 is SNHLY and CDR2 FYNNEI. The CDR3 DNA reads TGTGCCAGCCTGGGAAGATTCTCCTACGAGCAGTACTTC. It yields the protein CASLGRFSYEQYF.

The chain is built from TRBV5-1 and TRBJ2-5, with a weak D call TRBD2 (6 bases). In germline, CDR1 is SGHRS, CDR2 YFSETQ. Trimming took 2 bases from V and 3 from J, leaving 8 bases between them. The CDR3 sequence is 13 residues long. CDR3 amino acids: CASSLGGEETQYF. CDR3 sequence (DNA): TGCGCCAGCAGCTTAGGCGGGGAAGAGACCCAGTACTTC.

Only one count was recorded for this clone. The CDR3 protein is CARDYRGDRAGNTIYF. The CDR3 DNA reads as TGTGCCAGAGATTACCGGGGCGACCGGGCCGGAAACACCATATATTTT. The V call is TRBV27, the J call TRBJ1-3; perhaps TRBD1 as D (5 bases). Germline CDR1 MNHEY, CDR2 SMNVEV (reference sequence). CDR3 length: 16 residues. V was pared by 9 bases and J by 4 bases, with 22 bases between.

The V call is TRBV5-1, the J call TRBJ1-2, with unresolved D. The CDR3 has 15 amino acids. The V and J ends lost 7 bases and 2 bases respectively, with 18 bases between them. Germline CDR1 is SGHRS and CDR2 is YFSETQ. CDR3 in amino acids: CASQLAGNENYGYTF. The CDR3 DNA is TGCGCCAGCCAACTTGCGGGGAACGAGAACTATGGCTACACCTTC.

This sequence joins TRBV4-3 and TRBJ2-4; D is unclear. The CDR3 spans 17 residues. V lost 0 bases and J 2 bases, leaving 14 bases between the germline ends. Germline CDR1 reads LGHNA; CDR2 reads YSLEER. The CDR3 spells CASSQEGPFETKNIQYF. The DNA for the CDR3 is TGCGCCAGCAGCCAAGAAGGGCCTTTTGAGACCAAAAACATTCAGTACTTC.

There are a few counts of this clone. This chain uses TRBV27 with TRBJ2-3; TRBD2 matches 10 bases. After removal of 7 bases from V and 4 bases from J, the junction contained 8 bases not matched to a gene. From germline, CDR1 is MNHEY and CDR2 SMNVEV (reference sequence). The CDR3 spans 15 residues. In nucleotides, the CDR3 is TGTGCCAGCACCCACCTAGCGGGAGTCTCAGATACGCAGTATTTT. It encodes CASTHLAGVSDTQYF.

The V call is TRBV27, the J call TRBJ1-2; D perhaps matches TRBD1 (6 bases). This CDR3 is 16 amino acids long. Per germline, CDR1 MNHEY and CDR2 SMNVEV (reference sequence). The V end lost 5 bases, the J end lost 3 bases, and 19 bases lay between the germline ends. The DNA of the CDR3 is TGTGCCAGCAGTCCTGAACCCGTTCAGGGGTACTATGGCTACACCTTC. This encodes CASSPEPVQGYYGYTF.

The rearrangement uses TRBV4-3 and TRBJ1-1; D perhaps matches TRBD1 (5 bases). V shed 1 base and J shed 0 bases, with 9 bases lying between them. The V gene's germline CDR1 is LGHNA and CDR2 YSLEER. This CDR3 spans 15 amino acids. The CDR3 bases are TGCGCCAGCAGCCAAGGGGCAGGGATGAACACTGAAGCTTTCTTT. Protein sequence: CASSQGAGMNTEAFF.

The rearrangement joins TRBV19 to TRBJ1-5, with D perhaps matching TRBD1 (5 bases). The V and J ends lost 9 bases and 0 bases respectively, with 21 bases between them. The V gene's germline CDR1 is LNHDA and CDR2 SQIVND (reference sequence). The CDR3 contains 17 residues. The CDR3 loop is CASRVGQGAYSNQPQHF. The CDR3 DNA reads TGTGCCAGCCGGGTAGGGCAGGGCGCTTATAGCAATCAGCCCCAGCATTTT.

The genes are TRBV2 and TRBJ1-2, with 9 bases matching TRBD1. From germline, CDR1 is SNHLY and CDR2 FYNNEI. The CDR3 is 13 residues long. Trimming took 9 bases from V and 3 from J; bases not matched to a gene: 5. The CDR3 DNA follows: TGTGCCAGTACAGGGGGCGCAGACTATGGCTACACCTTC. Encoded protein: CASTGGADYGYTF.

The chain combines TRBV4-2 with TRBJ2-3, with D uncertain. The CDR3 covers 13 residues. V shed 6 bases and J shed 2 bases, with 9 bases lying between them. CDR1 and CDR2 from the germline V gene are LGHNA and YNFKEQ. CDR3 DNA: TGTGCCAGCAGAGGTTCCTACACAGATACGCAGTATTTT. Protein: CASRGSYTDTQYF.

This clone was found a few times. The chain has TRBV28 and TRBJ2-1; 9 bases map to TRBD2. The germline CDR1 and CDR2 sequences are MDHEN and SYDVKM. V gave up 6 bases and J gave up 6 bases; unmatched junction bases: 9. The CDR3 has 15 residues. DNA for the CDR3: TGTGCCAGCAGCCCCTCGGGACTAGCATTCAATGAGCAGTTCTTC. This encodes CASSPSGLAFNEQFF.

The CDR3, as DNA: TGCAGCGTTACTGTCGGCAGGGATAATTCACCCCTCCACTTT. Translation gives CSVTVGRDNSPLHF. This chain uses TRBV29-1 with TRBJ1-6; D perhaps matches TRBD1 (5 bases). The ends were cut back, 5 bases at V and 5 bases at J, with 13 bases in the middle. The V gene's germline CDR1 is SQVTM and CDR2 ANQGSEA. The CDR3 length is 14 residues.

This chain connects TRBV29-1 to TRBJ1-5; weak D call: TRBD1 (6 bases). This CDR3 spans 15 amino acids. Trimming removed 6 bases from V and 7 bases from J, with 22 bases in between. CDR1 and CDR2 from the germline V gene are SQVTM and ANQGSEA. The CDR3 loop is CSVIPGGVGGQPQHF. The DNA of the CDR3 is TGCAGCGTAATCCCTGGGGGGGTCGGGGGCCAGCCCCAGCATTTT.

This chain uses TRBV5-1 with TRBJ2-3; 14 bases fit TRBD2. V was clipped by 3 bases and J by 9 bases; unmatched bases: 3. CDR1 and CDR2 from the germline V gene are SGHRS and YFSETQ. The CDR3 has 14 residues. The CDR3 bases are TGCGCCAGCAGCTCGGGGACTAGCGGGGGAACGCAGTATTTT. Its translation is CASSSGTSGGTQYF.

The chain recombines TRBV7-3 with TRBJ2-2; 7 bases match TRBD2. This CDR3 has 16 residues. Germline CDR1 reads SGHTA; CDR2 reads FQGTGA. The J segment lost 4 bases and the V segment lost 4 bases, leaving 9 bases of the junction unmatched. The CDR3 coding sequence is TGTGCCAGCAGCTCATCTTGGGAGGGAGGCACCGGGGAGCTGTTTTTT. It is translated as CASSSSWEGGTGELFF.

This clone has a handful of counts. V usage is TRBV5-1 and J usage is TRBJ1-1; D remains ambiguous. Per the germline V gene, CDR1 is SGHRS and CDR2 is YFSETQ. The V gene lost 6 bases and the J gene lost 5 bases, with 14 bases spanning the gap. This CDR3 spans 13 amino acids. The chain's CDR3 is CASTPDVSTEAFF. CDR3 DNA: TGCGCCAGCACCCCTGATGTGAGTACTGAAGCTTTCTTT.

A single count supports this clone. This rearrangement joins TRBV18 to TRBJ1-1, with D possibly TRBD1 on 6 matching bases. Trimming shortened V by 4 bases and J by 3 bases, and 15 bases separated the two germline ends. This CDR3 region has 15 residues. Germline CDR1 reads KGHSH; CDR2 reads LQKENI. CDR3 coding DNA: TGTGCCAGCTCACTTAGACAGGCGGGGGACACTGAAGCTTTCTTT. Translation: CASSLRQAGDTEAFF.

V is TRBV6-1 and J is TRBJ2-3; D might be TRBD2 (6 bases). From germline, CDR1 is MNHNS and CDR2 SASEGT. V lost 5 bases and J lost 6, with 15 bases in between. The CDR3 runs to 14 residues. In DNA, the CDR3 is TGTGCCAGCAGTTATTCCGGGGCGGGGGATACGCAGTATTTT. It encodes CASSYSGAGDTQYF.

The chain combines TRBV28 with TRBJ2-2; 7 positions match TRBD1. The CDR3 sequence is 15 residues long. The germline gives CDR1 MDHEN, CDR2 SYDVKM. Germline trimming cut 6 bases from V and 3 bases from J; bases unmatched to any gene: 7. The CDR3 loop reads CASSRLTGDTGELFF. The CDR3 DNA reads TGTGCCAGCAGCCGACTCACAGGGGACACCGGGGAGCTGTTTTTT.

The chain couples TRBV18 to TRBJ2-2; a possible D gene is TRBD1 (5 bases). The CDR3 length is 16 residues. Germline V gene data show CDR1 as KGHSH and CDR2 as LQKENI. Trimming removed 5 bases at V and 0 bases at J, with 13 bases between. The CDR3 region is CASSVQGPPNTGELFF. The CDR3, as DNA: TGTGCCAGCTCAGTCCAGGGCCCCCCGAACACCGGGGAGCTGTTTTTT.

The chain recombines TRBV5-8 with TRBJ2-1, with a weak D call TRBD1 (5 bases). There are 13 residues in the CDR3. With 1 base removed from V and 8 bases from J, the gap between germline ends came to 10 bases. Germline V gives CDR1 SGHTS, CDR2 YDEGEE. The CDR3 region has the DNA TGTGCCAGCAGCTTGTTCCCCAGGGATGAGCAGTTCTTC. Translating gives CASSLFPRDEQFF.